This entry concerns a single TCR beta chain. This sample is drawn from a study of control samples from healthy donors and cancer patients. Clones were sequenced by immunoSEQ multiplex PCR, and TCRdb holds only the in-frame ones, with some missing. The sample lists around 100,000 clones; about 88% were seen once. The sequence was collected from a woman aged 70-85 years in good health. Material: blood.

The DNA for the CDR3 is TGTGCCAGCAGTCTCGGGGGCTCTGGAAACACCATATATTTT. Translating gives CASSLGGSGNTIYF. The chain combines TRBV2 with TRBJ1-3, with D tentatively TRBD1 (5 bases). Trimming took 5 bases from V and 0 from J, leaving 8 bases between them. This CDR3 region has 14 residues. Per the germline V gene, CDR1 is SNHLY and CDR2 is FYNNEI.